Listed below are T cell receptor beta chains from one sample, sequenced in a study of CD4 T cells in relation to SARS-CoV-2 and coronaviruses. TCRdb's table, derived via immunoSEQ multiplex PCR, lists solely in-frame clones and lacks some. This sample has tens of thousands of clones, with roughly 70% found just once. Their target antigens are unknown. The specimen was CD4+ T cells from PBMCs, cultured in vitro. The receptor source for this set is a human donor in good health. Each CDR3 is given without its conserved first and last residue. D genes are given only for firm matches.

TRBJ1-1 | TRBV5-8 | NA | ASSPFPWGGLAEAF
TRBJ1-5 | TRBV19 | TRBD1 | ASSDRQGHVAQH
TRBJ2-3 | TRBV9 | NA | ASSVLGGFSTDTQY
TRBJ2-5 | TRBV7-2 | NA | ASSLNLASRAQY
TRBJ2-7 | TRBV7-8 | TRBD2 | ASSLSGNAYEQY
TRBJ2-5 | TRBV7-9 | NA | ASSWGDSRETQY
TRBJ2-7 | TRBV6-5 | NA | ASSLLGDEQY
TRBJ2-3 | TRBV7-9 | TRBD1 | ASSLNSGQGWPDTQY
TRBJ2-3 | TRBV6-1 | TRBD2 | ASSALGGNLAGFPDTQY
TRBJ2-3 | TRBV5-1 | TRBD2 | ASSLASIGGGHTDTQY
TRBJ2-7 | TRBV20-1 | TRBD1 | SASNRDRASYEQY
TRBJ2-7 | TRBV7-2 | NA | ASSINGAYEQY
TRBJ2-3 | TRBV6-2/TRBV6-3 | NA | ASSSGPWTDTQY
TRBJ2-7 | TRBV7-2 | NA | ASSVNPYEQY
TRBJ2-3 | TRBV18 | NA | ASSALGSTDTQY
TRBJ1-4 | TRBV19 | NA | ASSTVDSTNEKLF
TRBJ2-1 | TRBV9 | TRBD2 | ASSVAGGTSYNEQF
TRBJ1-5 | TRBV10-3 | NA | ATDGENQPQH
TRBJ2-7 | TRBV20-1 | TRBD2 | SASNREGPREQY
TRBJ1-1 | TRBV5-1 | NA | ASSSQKRGNTEAF
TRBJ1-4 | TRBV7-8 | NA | ASSSQARVGEKLF
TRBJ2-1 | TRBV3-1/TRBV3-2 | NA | ASSQDKHGFYNEQF
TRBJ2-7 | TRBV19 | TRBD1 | ASSPRDRGLYEQY
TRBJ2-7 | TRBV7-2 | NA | ASSLVVYYEQY
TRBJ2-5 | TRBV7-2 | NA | ASSARYTQY
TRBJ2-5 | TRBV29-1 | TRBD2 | SVATSGRAGETQY
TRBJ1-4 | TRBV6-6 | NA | ASSLNEKLF
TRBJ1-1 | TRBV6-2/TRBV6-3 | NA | ASSTGQFPPEAF
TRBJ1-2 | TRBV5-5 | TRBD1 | ASSFDPPNRGFNYGYT
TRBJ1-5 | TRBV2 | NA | ASSRRVGGNQPQH
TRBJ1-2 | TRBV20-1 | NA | SASPAGPNYGYT
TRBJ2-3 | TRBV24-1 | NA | ATSDRGTHTQY
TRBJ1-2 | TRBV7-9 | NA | ASSLVGRNYGYT
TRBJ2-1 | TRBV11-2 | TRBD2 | ASSLGGSSYNEQF
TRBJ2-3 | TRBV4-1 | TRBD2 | ASSQDVGLANTQY
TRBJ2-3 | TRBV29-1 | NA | SVTTGSDTQY
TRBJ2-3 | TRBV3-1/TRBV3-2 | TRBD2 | ASSRGGAGPDTQY
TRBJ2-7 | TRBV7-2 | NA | ASSPQKNPGLVPYEQY
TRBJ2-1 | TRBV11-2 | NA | ASSQDREGNEQF
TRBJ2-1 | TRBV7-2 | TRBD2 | ASSNRLAVGHEQF
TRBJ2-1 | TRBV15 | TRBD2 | ATSRDWTSGRANEQF
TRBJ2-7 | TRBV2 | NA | ASSGRSEQY
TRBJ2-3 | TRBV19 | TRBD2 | ASGGLAGGPDTQY
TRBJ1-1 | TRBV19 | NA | ASSILGGGAEAF
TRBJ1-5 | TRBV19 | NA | ASSISGRGNQPQH
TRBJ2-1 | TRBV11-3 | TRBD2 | ASSAGGSNNEQF
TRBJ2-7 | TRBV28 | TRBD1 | ASSSSTGLPYEQY